This TCR beta chain was captured by sequencing in a study of identical twins. Points from the study as a whole: Insertions were fewer in abundant cord blood beta clonotypes, whereas memory repertoires showed none of this pattern.

Germline values: CDR1 SGHNT, CDR2 YENEEA. V shed 5 bases, J shed 7 bases, and the junction held 14 bases outside the gene matches. The CDR3 totals 16 residues. This clonotype showed up just a few times. The antigen is undetermined. TCRdb used MiXCR to reprocess the 5' RACE reads, holding one entry per CDR3 protein. Of a few hundred thousand distinct CDR3 sequences in the sample, 10% to 15% were seen once. These records were also assigned to another study, of yellow fever vaccine responses in identical twins.

The sequence was collected from a woman aged 18 to 35 in good health. This chain links TRBV11-3 with TRBJ2-1; 7 bases agree with TRBD2. The specimen sequenced was CD8+ T cells sorted from blood. The CDR3 region has the DNA TGTGCCAGCAGCGTACCGGGGAGGGCCAGTGAGAATGAGCAGTTCTTC. Translating gives CASSVPGRASENEQFF.